What follows describes a single T cell receptor (beta chain). Its recognized antigen is unknown. The record has no base qualities; no much larger clone is one base away. This specimen comes from a study of OX40 agonist ivuxolimab in advanced cancers. With respect to the entire study: Ivuxolimab, which targeted the costimulatory receptor OX40 (CD134), was an agonistic, fully human IgG2 monoclonal antibody. The paper covers the monotherapy dose-escalation part of the phase I ivuxolimab trial, which included N ≈ 54 patients. The dose-escalation cohort was around 84% male with a mean age of about 54 years, ranging from roughly 20 to 80. Partial responses occurred in three dose-escalation patients: two with cutaneous melanoma and one with hepatocellular carcinoma. Among the roughly 50 dose-escalation patients, about 19 had hepatocellular carcinoma, approximately 15 melanoma, 9 renal cell carcinoma and 9 head and neck cancer. The point of sequencing TCRbeta in the periphery was to test whether ivuxolimab changed TCR sequence diversity and drove clonal T-cell expansion. Intravenous ivuxolimab was administered to patients every 2 weeks at six dose levels: 0.01, 0.1, 0.3, 1.5, 3 and 10 mg/kg. Prior anti-PD-1, anti-PD-L1 or anti-CTLA-4 therapy was permitted, and checkpoint inhibitors had been received by roughly 40% of dose-escalation patients. The paper as a whole reports these results and caveats: After ivuxolimab, expanded clones were on average more numerous among CD8+ T cells than among CD4+ T cells. In partial responders in the 0.1-3.0 mg/kg groups, normalized peripheral clonal expansion was found to be among the lowest, especially among CD8+ T cells. Low levels of normalized T-cell clonal expansion were also seen in some nonresponding patients. The antigen specificity of the clonally expanded peripheral T cells was not determined. At doses from 0.1 to 3.0 mg/kg, clonal expansion was seen in both CD4+ and CD8+ blood T cells between baseline and week 6.

Patients with autoimmune disease history or receiving systemic immunosuppression were excluded from the trial. Peripheral blood for TCR sequencing was collected from all dose cohorts at baseline, on cycle 4 day 1, and on cycle 7 day 1. The samples were drawn from a first-in-human, open-label, multicenter phase I dose-escalation trial of ivuxolimab. The trial enrolled adults with locally advanced or metastatic head and neck squamous cell, hepatocellular, melanoma or renal cell carcinoma. Before TCR sequencing, CD4+ and CD8+ T cells were separately sorted from peripheral blood. Genomic DNA was isolated from the sorted cells so that the TCRbeta CDR3 region could be sequenced. The immunoSEQ Assay was used to sequence the TCRbeta CDR3 regions. Drawn from immuneACCESS, this table holds only the in-frame rearrangements with V and J called that TCRdb kept. Clones are partly lost; checked studies trace under half to an unresolved V gene and leave the rest unexplained. The sample includes tens of thousands of clones, with roughly 94% observed a single time. The top ten hold more than 9.5% of the sample.

Taken from cysteine to phenylalanine, the CDR3 has 14 residues. Left in the record is the CDR3 DNA by itself, 42 bases read in frame from the first base. CDR1 and CDR2, per the germline V gene (reference sequence), are MNHEY and SMNVEV. V sheds 5 bases and J sheds 0 bases, leaving 8 bases between their ends. The clonotype comes from an adult with an advanced solid tumor such as melanoma, head and neck, liver or kidney cancer. The specimen was CD4+ or CD8+ T cells sorted from blood, collected in a trial of the OX40 agonist ivuxolimab. This chain joins TRBV27 to TRBJ1-5; no confident D gene assignment can be made. The bases read TGTGCCAGCAGTCCCGGAACTAGCAATCAGCCCCAGCATTTT. Translated, this is CASSPGTSNQPQHF.